A selection of T cell receptor beta chains follows, all from one sample in a study of blood T cells in healthy people across ages. TCRdb used MiXCR to reprocess the 5' RACE reads, holding one entry per CDR3 protein. The table lists over 1,300,000 distinct CDR3 sequences, roughly 59% of them singletons. The sample comprised blood. Receptors were obtained from a man aged 18 to 29 in good health. Each CDR3 is given with its conserved first and last residue. A D gene is named only where the DNA matches it firmly. Size is omitted from some rows. Given values are once, few, many or a class for expanded clones.

d_call j_call v_call clone_size cdr3_aa cdr3_nt
. TRBJ2-7 TRBV30 . CAWSGRAFYEQYF TGTGCCTGGAGTGGTAGGGCTTTCTACGAGCAGTACTTC
. TRBJ2-1 TRBV7-2 . CASSQWLGAQYNEQFF TGTGCCAGCAGCCAATGGTTGGGGGCGCAGTACAATGAGCAGTTCTTC
TRBD1 TRBJ1-1 TRBV18 once CASSPRRTGMALDTEAFF TGTGCCAGCTCACCCCGGCGGACAGGGATGGCGCTGGACACTGAAGCTTTCTTT
TRBD2 TRBJ2-3 TRBV7-2 . CASSSYSGGNTDTQYF TGTGCCAGCAGCTCCTATAGCGGGGGAAACACAGATACGCAGTATTTT
TRBD1 TRBJ2-1 TRBV7-9 . CASSSIQGASINEQFF TGTGCCAGCAGCTCCATACAGGGGGCATCGATCAATGAGCAGTTCTTC
TRBD2 TRBJ2-3 TRBV28 . CASSLTRGGVDAQYF TGTGCCAGCAGTTTAACCCGGGGGGGCGTGGATGCGCAGTATTTT
. TRBJ1-2 TRBV12-3/TRBV12-4 . CASSSPGETGYTF TGTGCCAGCAGTTCCCCAGGGGAAACTGGCTACACCTTC
TRBD1 TRBJ1-5 TRBV6-5 few CATATGISNQPQHF TGTGCCACGGCGACAGGGATTAGCAATCAGCCCCAGCATTTT
. TRBJ1-1 TRBV4-3 . CASSQDPSGTFEAFF TGCGCCAGCAGCCAAGATCCCTCAGGGACTTTTGAAGCTTTCTTT
. TRBJ1-2 TRBV4-1 . CASSLKPTWRGLNYGYTF TGCGCCAGCAGCCTAAAACCAACGTGGCGGGGGCTTAACTATGGCTACACCTTC
. TRBJ2-5 TRBV29-1 few CSDWTADQETQYF TGCAGCGACTGGACAGCCGACCAAGAGACCCAGTACTTC
. TRBJ1-2 TRBV25-1 few CASSESASGYTF TGTGCCAGCAGTGAGTCGGCGTCGGGCTACACCTTC
. TRBJ2-5 TRBV5-1 . CASSLLVGWQETQYF TGCGCCAGCAGCTTGCTGGTAGGGTGGCAAGAGACCCAGTACTTC
. TRBJ2-7 TRBV4-1 once CASSQSTETPHEQYF TGCGCCAGCAGCCAATCTACCGAGACCCCCCACGAGCAGTACTTC
. TRBJ1-2 TRBV3-1 many CASSQGDLSYTF TGTGCCAGCAGCCAAGGTGACCTTTCCTACACCTTC
. TRBJ2-3 TRBV4-1 once CASSRSSADTQYF TGCGCCAGCAGCCGTAGTTCAGCAGATACGCAGTATTTT
. TRBJ1-6 TRBV6-5 . CASSYGGQGTSPLHF TGTGCCAGCAGTTACGGTGGTCAGGGGACATCACCCCTCCACTTT
. TRBJ2-1 TRBV6-5 . CASSPGHSSYNEQFF TGTGCCAGCAGCCCCGGACATAGCTCCTACAATGAGCAGTTCTTC
TRBD2 TRBJ2-5 TRBV7-2 . CASSLAQAGGLGTQYF TGTGCCAGCAGCTTAGCGCAAGCGGGGGGGCTGGGGACCCAGTACTTC
. TRBJ2-1 TRBV20-1 . CSPLGVTTNEQFF TGCAGTCCTCTCGGGGTTACCACGAATGAGCAGTTCTTC
. TRBJ1-5 TRBV4-3 . CASSQDRLDDQPQHF TGCGCCAGCAGCCAAGATCGACTGGATGATCAGCCCCAGCATTTT
TRBD2 TRBJ2-7 TRBV7-9 . CASSRRSGLEGHEQYF TGTGCCAGCAGCCGGCGAAGTGGACTAGAAGGACACGAGCAGTACTTC
. TRBJ2-7 TRBV4-1 . CASSRSTAAGFNEQYF TGCGCCAGCAGCCGATCGACAGCAGCTGGGTTCAACGAGCAGTACTTC
TRBD1 TRBJ2-5 TRBV6-1 . CASSEASGTALETQYF TGTGCCAGCAGTGAAGCCTCCGGGACAGCCTTAGAGACCCAGTACTTC
. TRBJ2-7 TRBV6-5 . CASSYSGIHEQYF TGTGCCAGCAGTTACTCGGGCATCCACGAGCAGTACTTC
. TRBJ2-7 TRBV5-1 few CASSLDWGATYEQYF TGCGCCAGCAGCTTGGATTGGGGGGCCACTTACGAGCAGTACTTC
. TRBJ1-5 TRBV14 . CASSQAGKGNQPQHF TGTGCCAGCAGCCAAGCAGGGAAAGGCAATCAGCCCCAGCATTTT
. TRBJ1-2 TRBV6-5 few CASSYSLGNYGYTF TGTGCCAGCAGTTACTCTCTGGGGAACTATGGCTACACCTTC